This TCR beta chain was identified in a study of blood T cell repertoires in COVID-19. On the study more broadly: Researchers got acute and convalescent COVID-19 samples from the United States, Italy and Spain.

Those enrolled in Seattle joined during active infection and were followed longitudinally afterward. Per the original methods: By means of reference gene primer amplification, nucleated cell counts were estimated. The assay was immunoSEQ multiplex PCR, and TCRdb's table has in-frame clones only and misses some. That table is the source of V, J and clone size, and D and trimming were worked out from the DNA. The profile covers approximately 110,000 clones, with more than 80% appearing a single time and approximately 5% taken by the ten largest. This CDR3 spans 14 amino acids. V lost 3 bases and J lost 3; bases outside the gene matches: 5. CDR1 is SGHAT and CDR2 is FQNNGV in the germline V gene.

What was sequenced was peripheral blood. This chain connects TRBV11-2 to TRBJ2-7; 7 nucleotides match TRBD2. This clonotype originated in a woman aged 55-75 years with COVID-19, enrolled during active disease. The CDR3 spells CASSFPASGYEQYF. For the CDR3, the DNA is TGTGCCAGCAGCTTCCCAGCTAGCGGCTACGAGCAGTACTTC.